The next 17 T cell receptor beta chains were all read from a single sample in a study of cytomegalovirus exposure and HLA in healthy donors. The primer mix had 60 Vbeta and 13 Jbeta primers. Here immunoSEQ multiplex PCR was the method, and the copy in TCRdb shows in-frame clones only, minus some. The sample data list roughly 120,000 clones. Sequenced: PBMCs. The source is a man between 18 and 35 years old in good health and CMV-seronegative.

CDR3 sequence reads: CASSLLHETYNYGYTF. CDR3 coding DNA: TGTGCCAGCAGCTTACTCCATGAAACCTATAACTATGGCTACACCTTC. V gene TRBV13 combines with J gene TRBJ1-2; D is unresolved. Trimming removed 2 bases at V and 1 base at J, with 14 bases between. The germline CDR1 and CDR2 sequences are PRHDT and FYEKMQ (reference sequence). The CDR3 spans 16 residues.

The rearrangement links TRBV30 to TRBJ1-4, with 7 nucleotides matching TRBD1. The ends lost 3 bases at V and 0 bases at J; junction bases unmatched: 7. The CDR3 is 16 amino acids. Germline CDR1 GTSNPN, CDR2 SVGIG (reference sequence). The DNA for the CDR3 is TGTGCCTGGAGCCGGGACAGAATTCCAACTAATGAAAAACTGTTTTTT. This codes for CAWSRDRIPTNEKLFF.

This sequence joins TRBV18 and TRBJ1-4; possible D gene TRBD1, 6 bases. Trimming removed 3 bases from V and 2 bases from J, with 10 bases in between. The CDR3 totals 15 residues. In germline, CDR1 is KGHSH, CDR2 LQKENI. The CDR3 is CASSPWTDTNEKLFF. For the CDR3, the DNA is TGTGCCAGCTCACCTTGGACAGATACTAATGAAAAACTGTTTTTT.

This chain uses TRBV19 with TRBJ2-1, with 7 bases aligning to TRBD2. The CDR3 contains 12 residues. Per the germline V gene, CDR1 is LNHDA and CDR2 is SQIVND (reference sequence). The trim removed 5 bases at V and 9 bases at J, leaving 4 bases unmatched. CDR3 coding DNA: TGTGCCAGTAGTGTCCGCGGGGGTGAGCAGTTCTTC. Its translation is CASSVRGGEQFF.

Comments on this clone: This sample also contains other DNA sequences that code for the same CDR3. The chain has TRBV27 and TRBJ2-7; 9 positions agree with TRBD2. In germline, CDR1 is MNHEY, CDR2 SMNVEV (reference sequence). The CDR3 sequence is 16 residues long. J was trimmed by 2 bases and V by 5 bases; bases with no gene match: 10. The CDR3 region is CASSPLIAGVPYEQYF. The CDR3 region has the DNA TGTGCCAGCAGTCCATTAATAGCGGGGGTCCCCTACGAGCAGTACTTC.

J is TRBJ2-5 and V is TRBV12-5; TRBD1 might be the D (5 bases). This CDR3 is 16 amino acids long. Germline-derived CDR1 and CDR2 are LGHNT and FRNRAP. The V end was cut by 0 bases, the J end by 1 base, with 12 bases between. The CDR3 sequence: CASGLVGVWAQETQYF. Here the CDR3 DNA reads TGTGCTAGTGGTTTGGTAGGGGTCTGGGCCCAAGAGACCCAGTACTTC.

The chain joins TRBV9 to TRBJ2-2; TRBD1 matches at 7 bases. After removal of 3 bases from V and 6 bases from J, the junction contained 2 bases not matched to a gene. The CDR3 has 13 amino acids. The germline V gene has CDR1 SGDLS and CDR2 YYNGEE. The CDR3 loop is CASSEGTAGELFF. As DNA, the CDR3 is TGTGCCAGCAGCGAAGGGACAGCCGGGGAGCTGTTTTTT.

The V gene is TRBV6-4, the J gene TRBJ2-7; D not resolved. The germline gives CDR1 MRHNA, CDR2 SNTAGT. The CDR3 runs to 13 residues. Trimming removed 2 bases at V and 5 bases at J, with 10 bases between. CDR3 bases: TGTGCCAGCAGTGACGAGGCGACCCACGAGCAGTACTTC. It is translated as CASSDEATHEQYF.

The V and J genes are TRBV19 and TRBJ1-2; D might be TRBD1 (5 bases). Per the germline V gene, CDR1 is LNHDA and CDR2 is SQIVND (reference sequence). The CDR3 runs to 14 residues. V was trimmed by 6 bases and J by 5 bases, leaving 16 bases between them. CDR3 nucleotides: TGTGCCAGTAGCCGCGGGGCAGGGCAGTATGGCTACACCTTC. Its protein is CASSRGAGQYGYTF.

As concerns this clone: One end of the junction varies from germline; a read error may be responsible. This chain uses TRBV7-6 with TRBJ2-3, with TRBD2 matching 8 bases. In germline, CDR1 is SGHVS, CDR2 FNYEAQ. The length of the CDR3 is 15 residues. This CDR3 is CAGSPDGRGTDTQYF. Here the CDR3 DNA reads TGTGCCGGCAGCCCTGACGGGAGGGGCACAGATACGCAGTATTTT.

The V and J genes are TRBV27 and TRBJ1-1; the D is unclear. V shed 3 bases and J shed 4 bases, with 9 bases lying between them. Germline loops: CDR1 MNHEY, CDR2 SMNVEV (reference sequence). This CDR3 region has 13 residues. The CDR3 here is CASSFIAGTEAFF. The CDR3 nucleotides read TGTGCCAGCAGTTTCATAGCCGGCACTGAAGCTTTCTTT.

The chain joins TRBV5-5 to TRBJ1-4; 8 bases map to TRBD1. Germline V lookup: CDR1 SGHKS, CDR2 YYEKEE (reference sequence). This CDR3 is built from 13 residues. The V and J ends lost 3 bases and 7 bases, in that order; junction bases with no gene match: 2. The CDR3 coding sequence is TGTGCCAGCAGCTCGGGGACAGGTGAAAAACTGTTTTTT. Translation: CASSSGTGEKLFF.

The V gene is TRBV5-1, the J gene TRBJ1-1, with D perhaps TRBD1 (5 bases). CDR3 length: 13 amino acids. V lost 6 bases, J lost 5 bases, and 14 bases lay in between. The germline CDR1 and CDR2 sequences are SGHRS and YFSETQ. This CDR3 reads CASTQGGKTEAFF. The CDR3 DNA reads TGCGCCAGCACTCAGGGCGGAAAAACTGAAGCTTTCTTT. The complete variable domain, with remaining parts taken from reference TRBV5-1 and TRBJ1-1, reads KAGVTQTPRYLIKTRGQQVTLSCSPISGHRSVSWYQQTPGQGLQFLFEYFSETQRNKGNFPGRFSGRQFSNSRSEMNVSTLELGDSALYLCASTQGGKTEAFFGQGTRLTVV.

The chain combines TRBV7-9 with TRBJ2-2, with TRBD2 identical over 11 bases. CDR1 and CDR2 from the germline V gene are SEHNR and FQNEAQ (reference sequence). The ends lost 1 base at V and 7 bases at J; junction bases unmatched: 5. The CDR3 runs 16 residues. In DNA, the CDR3 is TGTGCCAGCAGCTTAGTTAGCGGGAGGGCCATCGGGGAGCTGTTTTTT. Translated: CASSLVSGRAIGELFF.

The chain carries TRBV19 and TRBJ1-5, with a tentative D call TRBD1 (6 bases). The CDR3 length is 16 residues. Germline lookup yields CDR1 LNHDA and CDR2 SQIVND (reference sequence). Deletions cut 0 bases from V and 4 bases from J, with 13 bases between. The chain's CDR3 is CASSIESQGFNQPQHF. The CDR3 nucleotides are TGTGCCAGTAGTATAGAATCACAGGGCTTTAATCAGCCCCAGCATTTT.

The V and J genes are TRBV11-2 and TRBJ2-3, with D maybe TRBD2 (5 bases). V lost 3 bases and J lost 0, with 10 bases in between. The CDR3 spans 15 residues. Germline V CDR1 and CDR2: SGHAT, FQNNGV. CDR3 sequence: CASSFRWTSTDTQYF. In nucleotides, the CDR3 is TGTGCCAGCAGCTTCCGGTGGACTAGCACAGATACGCAGTATTTT.

This sequence joins TRBV6-8 and TRBJ2-7; D is uncertain. The germline CDR1 and CDR2 sequences are MNHGY and SAAAGT. The CDR3 runs to 13 residues. V gave up 4 bases and J gave up 3 bases, with 10 bases separating them. This chain's CDR3 is CASSSRIRYEQYF. CDR3 coding DNA: TGTGCCAGCAGTTCCAGGATCCGCTACGAGCAGTACTTC.